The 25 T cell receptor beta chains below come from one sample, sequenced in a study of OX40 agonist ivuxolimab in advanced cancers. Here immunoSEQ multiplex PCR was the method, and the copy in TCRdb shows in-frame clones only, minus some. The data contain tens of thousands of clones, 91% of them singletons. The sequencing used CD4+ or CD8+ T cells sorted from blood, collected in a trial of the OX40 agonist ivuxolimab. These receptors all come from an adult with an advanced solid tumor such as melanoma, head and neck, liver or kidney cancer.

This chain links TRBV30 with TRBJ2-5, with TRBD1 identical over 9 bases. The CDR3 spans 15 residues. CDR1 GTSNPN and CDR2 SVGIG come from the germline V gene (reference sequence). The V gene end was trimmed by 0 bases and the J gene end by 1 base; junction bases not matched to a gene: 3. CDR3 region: CAWSVGTGPQETQYF. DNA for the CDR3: TGTGCCTGGAGTGTAGGGACAGGGCCCCAAGAGACCCAGTACTTC.

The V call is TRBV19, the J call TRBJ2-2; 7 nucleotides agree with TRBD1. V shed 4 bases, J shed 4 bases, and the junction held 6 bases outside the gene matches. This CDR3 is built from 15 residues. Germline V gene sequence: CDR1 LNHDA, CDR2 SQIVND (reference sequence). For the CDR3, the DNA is TGTGCCAGTAGTAGGGGACAGCCACCCACCGGGGAGCTGTTTTTT. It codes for CASSRGQPPTGELFF. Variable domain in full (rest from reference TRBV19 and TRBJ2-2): DGGITQSPKYLFRKEGQNVTLSCEQNLNHDAMYWYRQDPGQGLRLIYYSQIVNDFQKGDIAEGYSVSREKKESFPLTVTSAQKNPTAFYLCASSRGQPPTGELFFGEGSRLTVL.

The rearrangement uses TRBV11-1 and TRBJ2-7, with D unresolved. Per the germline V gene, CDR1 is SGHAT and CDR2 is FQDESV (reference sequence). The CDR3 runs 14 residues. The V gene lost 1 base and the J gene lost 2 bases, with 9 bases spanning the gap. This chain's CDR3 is CASSLVGVTYEQYF. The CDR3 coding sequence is TGTGCCAGCAGCTTAGTGGGCGTTACCTACGAGCAGTACTTC. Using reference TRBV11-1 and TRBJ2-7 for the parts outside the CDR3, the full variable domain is EAEVAQSPRYKITEKSQAVAFWCDPISGHATLYWYRQILGQGPELLVQFQDESVVDDSQLPKDRFSAERLKGVDSTLKIQPAELGDSAMYLCASSLVGVTYEQYFGPGTRLTVT.

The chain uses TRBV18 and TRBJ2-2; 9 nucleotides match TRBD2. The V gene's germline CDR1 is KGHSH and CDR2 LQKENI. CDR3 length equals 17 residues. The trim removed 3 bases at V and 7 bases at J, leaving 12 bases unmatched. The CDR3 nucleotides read TGTGCCAGCTCACCTGGACGGGCGACTAGCGGCGGCGGGGAGCTGTTTTTT. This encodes CASSPGRATSGGGELFF. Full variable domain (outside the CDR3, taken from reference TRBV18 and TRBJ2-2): NAGVMQNPRHLVRRRGQEARLRCSPMKGHSHVYWYRQLPEEGLKFMVYLQKENIIDESGMPKERFSAEFPKEGPSILRIQQVVRGDSAAYFCASSPGRATSGGGELFFGEGSRLTVL.

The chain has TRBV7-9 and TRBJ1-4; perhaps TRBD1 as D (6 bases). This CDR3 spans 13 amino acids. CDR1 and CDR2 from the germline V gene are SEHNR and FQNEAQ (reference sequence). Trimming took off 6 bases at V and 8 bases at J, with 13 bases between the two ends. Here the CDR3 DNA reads TGTGCCAGCAGTCTTACGCAGGGGGAAAAACTGTTTTTT. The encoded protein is CASSLTQGEKLFF.

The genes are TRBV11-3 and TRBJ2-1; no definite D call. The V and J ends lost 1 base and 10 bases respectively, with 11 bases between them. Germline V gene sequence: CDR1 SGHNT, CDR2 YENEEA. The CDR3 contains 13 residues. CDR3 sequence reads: CASSLGPVREQFF. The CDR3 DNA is TGTGCCAGCAGCTTAGGGCCAGTCCGGGAGCAGTTCTTC.

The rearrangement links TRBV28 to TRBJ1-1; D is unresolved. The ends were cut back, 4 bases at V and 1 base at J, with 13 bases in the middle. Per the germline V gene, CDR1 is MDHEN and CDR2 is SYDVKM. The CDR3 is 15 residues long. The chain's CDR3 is CASSSVRLGNTEAFF. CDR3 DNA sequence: TGTGCCAGCAGTTCAGTAAGGTTGGGGAACACTGAAGCTTTCTTT.

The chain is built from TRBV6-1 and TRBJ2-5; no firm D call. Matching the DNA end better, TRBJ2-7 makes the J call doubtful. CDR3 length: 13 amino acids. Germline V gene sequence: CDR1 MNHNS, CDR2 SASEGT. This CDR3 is CASSEYKNYEQYF. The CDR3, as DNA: TGTGCCAGCAGTGAATACAAGAACTACGAGCAGTACTTC.

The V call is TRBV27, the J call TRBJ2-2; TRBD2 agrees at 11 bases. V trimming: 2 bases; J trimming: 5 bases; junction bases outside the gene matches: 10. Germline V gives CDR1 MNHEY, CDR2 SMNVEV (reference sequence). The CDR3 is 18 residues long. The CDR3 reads CASSLGLAGGPWTGELFF. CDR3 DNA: TGTGCCAGCAGTTTAGGGTTAGCGGGAGGGCCATGGACCGGGGAGCTGTTTTTT.

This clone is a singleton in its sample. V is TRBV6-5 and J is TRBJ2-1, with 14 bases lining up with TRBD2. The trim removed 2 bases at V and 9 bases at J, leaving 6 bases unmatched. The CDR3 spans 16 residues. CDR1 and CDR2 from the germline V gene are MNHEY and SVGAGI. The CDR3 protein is CASSYVGLAGEGEQFF. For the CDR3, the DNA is TGTGCCAGCAGTTACGTGGGACTAGCGGGAGAGGGTGAGCAGTTCTTC.

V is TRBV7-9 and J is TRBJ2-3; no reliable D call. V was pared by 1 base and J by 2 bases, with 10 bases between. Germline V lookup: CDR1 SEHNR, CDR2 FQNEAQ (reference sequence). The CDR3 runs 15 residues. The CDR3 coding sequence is TGTGCCAGCAGCTTAGTGTCTCAATTCACAGATACGCAGTATTTT. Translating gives CASSLVSQFTDTQYF. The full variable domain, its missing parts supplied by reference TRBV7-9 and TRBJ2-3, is DTGVSQNPRHKITKRGQNVTFRCDPISEHNRLYWYRQTLGQGPEFLTYFQNEAQLEKSRLLSDRFSAERPKGSFSTLEIQRTEQGDSAMYLCASSLVSQFTDTQYFGPGTRLTVL.

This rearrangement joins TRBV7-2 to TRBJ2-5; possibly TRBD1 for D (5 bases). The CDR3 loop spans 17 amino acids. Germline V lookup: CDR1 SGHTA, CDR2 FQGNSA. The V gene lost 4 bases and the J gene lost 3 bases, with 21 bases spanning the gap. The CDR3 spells CASSSRKTAYRKETQYF. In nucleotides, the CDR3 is TGTGCCAGCAGCTCGAGGAAGACAGCTTACAGAAAAGAGACCCAGTACTTC.

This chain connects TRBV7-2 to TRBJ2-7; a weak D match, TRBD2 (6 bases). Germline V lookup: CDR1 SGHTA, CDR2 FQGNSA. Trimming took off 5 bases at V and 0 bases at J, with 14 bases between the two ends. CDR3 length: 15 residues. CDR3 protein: CASSRAGQTSYEQYF. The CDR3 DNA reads TGTGCCAGCAGCCGCGCGGGGCAGACCTCCTACGAGCAGTACTTC.

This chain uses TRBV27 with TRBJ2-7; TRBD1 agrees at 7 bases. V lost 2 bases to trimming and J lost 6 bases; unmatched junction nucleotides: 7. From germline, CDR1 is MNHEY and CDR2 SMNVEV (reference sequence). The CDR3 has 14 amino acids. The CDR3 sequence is CASSLKGGASEQYF. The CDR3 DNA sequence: TGTGCCAGCAGTTTAAAAGGGGGCGCCTCCGAGCAGTACTTC.

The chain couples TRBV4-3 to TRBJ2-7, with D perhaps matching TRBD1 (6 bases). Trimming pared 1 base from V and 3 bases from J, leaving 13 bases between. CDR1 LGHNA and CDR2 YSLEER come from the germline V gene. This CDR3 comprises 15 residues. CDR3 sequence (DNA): TGCGCCAGCAGCCAAGGTATTCAGGGGAACTACGAGCAGTACTTC. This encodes CASSQGIQGNYEQYF.

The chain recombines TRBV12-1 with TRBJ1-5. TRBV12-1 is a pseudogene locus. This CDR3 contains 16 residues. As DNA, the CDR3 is TGTGCCAGCAGCTTAGGGTACCGCGGGGGACACCAGCCCCAGCATTTT. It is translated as CASSLGYRGGHQPQHF.

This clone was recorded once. The CDR3 spells CASSLFGTSSGGKETQYF. CDR3 coding DNA: TGCGCCAGCAGCTTGTTTGGGACTAGTTCTGGGGGGAAAGAGACCCAGTACTTC. The chain links TRBV5-1 to TRBJ2-5, with 8 nucleotides matching TRBD2. V lost 1 base and J lost 3; bases outside the gene matches: 14. The germline CDR1 and CDR2 sequences are SGHRS and YFSETQ. This CDR3 is 18 amino acids long. The full variable domain, its missing parts supplied by reference TRBV5-1 and TRBJ2-5, is KAGVTQTPRYLIKTRGQQVTLSCSPISGHRSVSWYQQTPGQGLQFLFEYFSETQRNKGNFPGRFSGRQFSNSRSEMNVSTLELGDSALYLCASSLFGTSSGGKETQYFGPGTRLLVL.

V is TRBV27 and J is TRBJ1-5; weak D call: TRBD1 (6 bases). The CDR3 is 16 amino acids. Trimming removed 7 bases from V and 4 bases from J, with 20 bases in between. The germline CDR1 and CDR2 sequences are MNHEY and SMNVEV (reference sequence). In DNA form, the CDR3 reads TGTGCCAGCATCCTAACCCGGGGACACAAAAATCAGCCCCAGCATTTT. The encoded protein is CASILTRGHKNQPQHF.

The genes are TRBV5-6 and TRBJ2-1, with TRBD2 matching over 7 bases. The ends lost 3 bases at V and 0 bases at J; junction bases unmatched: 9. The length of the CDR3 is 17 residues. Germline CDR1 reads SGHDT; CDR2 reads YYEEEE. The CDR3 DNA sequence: TGTGCCAGCAGCTGGACGGCTAGCGGCCTCTCCTACAATGAGCAGTTCTTC. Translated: CASSWTASGLSYNEQFF. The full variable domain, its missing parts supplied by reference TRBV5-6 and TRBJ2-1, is DAGVTQSPTHLIKTRGQQVTLRCSPKSGHDTVSWYQQALGQGPQFIFQYYEEEERQRGNFPDRFSGHQFPNYSSELNVNALLLGDSALYLCASSWTASGLSYNEQFFGPGTRLTVL.

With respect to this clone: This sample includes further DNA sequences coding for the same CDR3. The CDR3 here is CASSPGGQGQETQYF. The CDR3 DNA is TGCGCCAGCAGCCCCGGGGGACAAGGACAAGAGACCCAGTACTTC. The chain combines TRBV5-1 with TRBJ2-5; D tentatively fits TRBD1 or TRBD2 (6 bases each). From germline, CDR1 is SGHRS and CDR2 YFSETQ. The V gene lost 4 bases and the J gene lost 2 bases, with 15 bases spanning the gap. The CDR3 spans 15 residues.

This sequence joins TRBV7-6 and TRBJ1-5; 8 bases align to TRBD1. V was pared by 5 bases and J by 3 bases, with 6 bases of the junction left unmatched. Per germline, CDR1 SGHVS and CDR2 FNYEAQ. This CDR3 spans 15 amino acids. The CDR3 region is CASSAQGENNQPQHF. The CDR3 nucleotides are TGTGCCAGCAGCGCACAGGGGGAAAACAATCAGCCCCAGCATTTT.

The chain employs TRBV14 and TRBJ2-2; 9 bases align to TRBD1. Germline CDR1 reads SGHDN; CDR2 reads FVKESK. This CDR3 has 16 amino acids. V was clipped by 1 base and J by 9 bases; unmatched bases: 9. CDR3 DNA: TGTGCCAGCAGCCAAGGACCCCCCGGGACAGGGAGGGAGCTGTTTTTT. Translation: CASSQGPPGTGRELFF.

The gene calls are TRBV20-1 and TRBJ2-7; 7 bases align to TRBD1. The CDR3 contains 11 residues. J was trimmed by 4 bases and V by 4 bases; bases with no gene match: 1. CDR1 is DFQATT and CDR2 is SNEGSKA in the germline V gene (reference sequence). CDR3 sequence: CSAKTGYEQYF. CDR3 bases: TGCAGTGCTAAGACAGGGTACGAGCAGTACTTC.

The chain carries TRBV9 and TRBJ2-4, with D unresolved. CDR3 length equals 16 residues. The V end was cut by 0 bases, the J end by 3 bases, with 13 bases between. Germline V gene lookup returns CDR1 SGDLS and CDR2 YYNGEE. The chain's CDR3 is CASSVGPSPDKNIQYF. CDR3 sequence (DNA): TGTGCCAGCAGCGTAGGCCCCTCCCCCGACAAAAACATTCAGTACTTC.

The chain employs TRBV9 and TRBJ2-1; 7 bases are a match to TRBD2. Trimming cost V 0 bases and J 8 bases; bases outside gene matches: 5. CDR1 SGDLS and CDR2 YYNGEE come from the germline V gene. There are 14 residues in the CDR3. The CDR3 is CASSVGGSRDEQFF. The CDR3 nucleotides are TGTGCCAGCAGCGTAGGCGGGAGTCGCGATGAGCAGTTCTTC.